These T cell receptor beta chains were read from a single sample in a study of cytomegalovirus exposure and HLA in healthy donors. Clones were sequenced by immunoSEQ multiplex PCR, and TCRdb holds only the in-frame ones, with some missing. Among over 85,000 clones, about four fifths were seen once, and the ten largest hold about an eighth. Sequencing used PBMCs. The receptors shown here come from a woman between 18 and 30 years old in good health and CMV-seropositive. The CDR3 runs from the conserved cysteine through the conserved F or W. The D gene is left open where the match is weak. Clone size is shown for a subset of rows, as once, few, many or a class of expanded clone.

>TRBV6-1|few|TRBJ1-2|NA
TGTGCCAGCAGTGAAGCCCAAAGACAGGTAGCTGGCTACACCTTC
CASSEAQRQVAGYTF
>TRBV6-6|NA|TRBJ1-3|NA
TGTGCCAGCATCTCCCCCCCTGGAAACACCATATATTTT
CASISPPGNTIYF
>TRBV18|few|TRBJ1-5|NA
TGTGCCAGCTCCCTGTCGGGGGAGCAGCCCCAGCATTTT
CASSLSGEQPQHF
>TRBV11-1|few|TRBJ1-2|NA
TGTGCCAGCAGCCGCGGCGGACAGTCGCGAACCTTC
CASSRGGQSRTF
>TRBV28|NA|TRBJ2-6|NA
TGTGCCAGCAGTTTATTTACAGGAGTACCCTCTGGGGCCAACGTCCTGACTTTC
CASSLFTGVPSGANVLTF
>TRBV4-1|NA|TRBJ2-3|TRBD2
TGCGCCAGTGGCGTGGGGACTAGCGGCTACCTCGCCACAGATACGCAGTATTTT
CASGVGTSGYLATDTQYF
>TRBV6-1|NA|TRBJ1-2|TRBD1
TGTGCCACCCGGAGGGACAGTTATAACTATGGCTACACCTTC
CATRRDSYNYGYTF
>TRBV9|NA|TRBJ1-1|NA
TGTGCCAGCAGCCCGGCGGGGGTGAACACTGAAGCTTTCTTT
CASSPAGVNTEAFF
>TRBV28|NA|TRBJ2-7|NA
TGTGCCGCTGGCGCCCCCGGGACAATAATCTACGAGCAGTACTTC
CAAGAPGTIIYEQYF
>TRBV19|NA|TRBJ1-1|NA
TGTGCCAGTAGTATTTTCGTAGACACTGAAGCTTTCTTT
CASSIFVDTEAFF
>TRBV5-6|NA|TRBJ1-4|NA
TGTGCCAGCTCCCCCGCGGGAACAGGCGAAAAACTGTTTTTT
CASSPAGTGEKLFF
>TRBV10-2|NA|TRBJ1-1|NA
TGCGCCAGCACACACGACACGGCCCACCCTGAAGCTTTCTTT
CASTHDTAHPEAFF
>TRBV7-2|NA|TRBJ2-3|NA
TGTGCCAGCAGCTCCGCCTACACAGATACGCAGTATTTT
CASSSAYTDTQYF
>TRBV27|NA|TRBJ2-7|NA
TGTGCCAGCGGCTCCCCAGGGAGGTCCTACGAGCAGTACTTC
CASGSPGRSYEQYF
>TRBV5-1|NA|TRBJ1-6|TRBD1
TGCGCCAGCAGCTTTCAGGGGGCGGATTCACCCCTCCACTTT
CASSFQGADSPLHF
>TRBV7-9|NA|TRBJ1-2|NA
TGTGCCAGCAGCCGAATGACTGGTGATGGCTACACCTTC
CASSRMTGDGYTF
>TRBV9|NA|TRBJ1-1|NA
TGTGCCAGCAGCGTAGGGGGGGTGAACACTGAAGCTTTCTTT
CASSVGGVNTEAFF
>TRBV11-2|NA|TRBJ2-1|NA
TGTGCCAGCAGCTTGAGCGGCTACAATGAGCAGTTCTTC
CASSLSGYNEQFF
>TRBV20-1|NA|TRBJ1-2|NA
TGCAGTGGAGGATCTACCTATGGCTACACCTTC
CSGGSTYGYTF
>TRBV28|NA|TRBJ2-2|TRBD1
TGTGCCAGCAGTGGCGACAGGGGGCACACCGGGGAGCTGTTTTTT
CASSGDRGHTGELFF
>TRBV9|NA|TRBJ2-2|TRBD1
TGTGCCAGCAGCACACAGGGGGCGCCTAACACCGGGGAGCTGTTTTTT
CASSTQGAPNTGELFF
>TRBV18|NA|TRBJ2-1|NA
TGTGCCAGCTCACGTGTTCAGGATTCCTACAATGAGCAGTTCTTC
CASSRVQDSYNEQFF
>TRBV7-8|NA|TRBJ1-6|NA
TGTGCCAGCAGCTTGGGTAGGGGAAAGGATAATTCACCCCTCCACTTT
CASSLGRGKDNSPLHF
>TRBV7-3|NA|TRBJ2-3|TRBD2
TGTGCCAGCAGCCCAAGTGGCGGGGGAACAGATACGCAGTATTTT
CASSPSGGGTDTQYF
>TRBV5-1|NA|TRBJ1-1|NA
TGCGCCAGCAGTGAGGGTCTTGGGAACACTGAAGCTTTCTTT
CASSEGLGNTEAFF
>TRBV7-2|NA|TRBJ2-5|TRBD1
TGTGCCAGCAGCTTCTCGTACAGGGGTGTTTCAGAGACCCAGTACTTC
CASSFSYRGVSETQYF